This TCR beta chain came from a study of persistence of HIV-infected CD4 T cells. Study background: Multiple blood draws of up to roughly 200 mL, except a couple of donors with single leukapheresis.

Overall study findings and caveats: Antigen-responding cells were enriched for degenerate expanded CDR3beta sequences.

This clone turned up a few times. The antigen remains undetermined. This was the immunoSEQ version 4 assay in survey mode. Generated by immunoSEQ multiplex PCR, the TCRdb table keeps only in-frame clones and is missing some. Here the sample spans some 7,000 clones, about four fifths being singletons. This CDR3 region has 13 residues. Germline assignment: CDR1 SQVTM and CDR2 ANQGSEA. Unmatched junction bases numbered 4, after V lost 2 bases and J lost 4 bases. Stimulation used about 9.2 ug/mL lysate from CMV-infected fibroblasts. Responding CD4+ T cells were sorted by upregulation of both CD40 ligand and CD69.

This chain connects TRBV29-1 to TRBJ1-1; 7 positions match TRBD1. This TCR came from an adult woman with HIV who was CMV-seropositive. The sequencing here drew on CD4+ T cells sorted from PBMCs after approximately 20-hour stimulation, taken from a patient who received antiretroviral therapy. The chain's CDR3 is CSVETGVVTEAFF. In DNA, the CDR3 is TGCAGCGTTGAAACAGGGGTCGTCACTGAAGCTTTCTTT.